This T cell receptor (beta chain) emerged from a study of shared clonotypes between healthy human individuals. Whole-study results and caveats: Clonotype sharing across donors was expected to vary with sequencing depth.

On this clone itself: Its specificity is unknown. Additional DNA sequences in this sample encode the identical CDR3.

The donors, all of them Caucasian adults, lived in Nashville, Tennessee. Some 100 million PBMCs per unsorted sample were used for genomic DNA. There are 14 residues in the CDR3. Germline V gene sequence: CDR1 KGHSH, CDR2 LQKENI. V was clipped by 2 bases and J by 3 bases, with 11 bases between them. Input per replicate PCR of unsorted PBMC was about 270 ng DNA, corresponding to approximately 30,000 T cell genomes. Profiling relied on immunoSEQ multiplex PCR, and the TCRdb table lists in-frame clones only, not all of them. The sample carries about 490,000 clones, less than 80% recorded once. The source material was PBMCs. The source of this sequence is a woman in her forties in good health. Some clones in this sample may be carry-over from other donors' samples. The chain couples TRBV18 to TRBJ2-7, with D perhaps assigned TRBD1 or TRBD2 (5 bases each). CDR3 protein: CASSPGTGNYEQYF. CDR3 bases: TGTGCCAGCTCACCAGGGACGGGCAACTACGAGCAGTACTTC.